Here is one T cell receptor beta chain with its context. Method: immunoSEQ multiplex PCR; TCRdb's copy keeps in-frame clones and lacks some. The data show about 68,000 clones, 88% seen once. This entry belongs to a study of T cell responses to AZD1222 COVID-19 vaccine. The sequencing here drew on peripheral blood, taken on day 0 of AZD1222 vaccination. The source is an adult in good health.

The DNA for the CDR3 is TGTGCCAGCAGCCCTCCAATTGGCAGACAGGGGCCGAGCTCCTACAATGAGCAGTTCTTC. Protein product: CASSPPIGRQGPSSYNEQFF. V gene TRBV21-1 combines with J gene TRBJ2-1; the table's D call of TRBD1 was not tested on the DNA. TRBV21-1 is designated a pseudogene. The CDR3 length is 20 residues.